The next 3 T cell receptor beta chains were all read from a single sample in a study of CD8 T cells in Susac syndrome. When the RNA was reverse transcribed, random hexamers were used with an input of roughly 0.5 to 1 ug. TCRdb re-derived calls from the immunoSEQ multiplex PCR reads in MiXCR, one entry per CDR3 protein. The sample contains fewer than 140,000 distinct CDR3 sequences, roughly 95% of which appear only once. Sequencing was carried out using CD8+ T cells from PBMCs. The receptors were sampled from a human donor with Susac syndrome.

A few counts support this clonotype. The V and J genes are TRBV7-9 and TRBJ2-7, with a tentative D call TRBD2 (6 bases). Germline CDR1 is SEHNR and CDR2 is FQNEAQ (reference sequence). Trimming cost V 0 bases and J 0 bases, with 12 bases left between them. This CDR3 spans 16 amino acids. The CDR3: CASSLAGGRVSYEQYF. In DNA form, the CDR3 reads TGTGCCAGCAGCTTAGCGGGAGGAAGGGTCTCCTACGAGCAGTACTTC.

The chain carries TRBV20-1 and TRBJ1-1; TRBD1 is a possible D gene (5 bases). The V gene's germline CDR1 is DFQATT and CDR2 SNEGSKA (reference sequence). This CDR3 is built from 13 residues. The V end was cut by 2 bases, the J end by 8 bases, with 15 bases between. The CDR3 loop reads CSARSADSKEAFF. CDR3 DNA: TGCAGTGCTAGATCAGCAGACAGTAAAGAAGCTTTCTTT.

The chain uses TRBV9 and TRBJ1-1, with D possibly matching TRBD1 (5 bases). Trimming stripped 5 bases from V and 4 bases from J, with 18 bases between. This CDR3 spans 15 amino acids. The germline gives CDR1 SGDLS, CDR2 YYNGEE. CDR3 in amino acids: CASSPQRDLGTEAFF. In DNA, the CDR3 is TGTGCCAGCAGTCCCCAGAGGGACCTTGGCACTGAAGCTTTCTTT. The full variable domain, with the rest looked up from reference TRBV9 and TRBJ1-1, is DSGVTQTPKHLITATGQRVTLRCSPRSGDLSVYWYQQSLDQGLQFLIQYYNGEERAKGNILERFSAQQFPDLHSELNLSSLELGDSALYFCASSPQRDLGTEAFFGQGTRLTVV.